These 5 T cell receptor beta chains were all obtained from the same sample, sequenced in a study of spatial heterogeneity in lung cancer. TCRdb used MiXCR to reprocess the 5' RACE reads, holding one entry per CDR3 protein. The data contain tens of thousands of distinct CDR3 sequences, 5.2% of them singletons. The sample's time point: sample taken at primary tumor resection. Unsorted whole RNA samples from tumor, nontumor lung or frozen PBMC were sequenced. The sample here was PBMCs, taken at surgery. All receptors derive from a female donor with early-stage non-small cell lung cancer.

This clonotype was seen many times. The rearrangement joins TRBV7-9 to TRBJ2-7; weak D call: TRBD1 (6 bases). Germline values: CDR1 SEHNR, CDR2 FQNEAQ (reference sequence). V was trimmed by 1 base and J by 4 bases, leaving 11 bases between them. This CDR3 comprises 14 residues. The CDR3 here is CASSLVGQGYEQYF. CDR3 bases: TGTGCCAGCAGCTTAGTCGGCCAGGGGTACGAGCAGTACTTC. The full variable domain, completed using reference TRBV7-9 and TRBJ2-7, is DTGVSQNPRHKITKRGQNVTFRCDPISEHNRLYWYRQTLGQGPEFLTYFQNEAQLEKSRLLSDRFSAERPKGSFSTLEIQRTEQGDSAMYLCASSLVGQGYEQYFGPGTRLTVT.

This clonotype was found a few times. The genes are TRBV11-2 and TRBJ2-7; a weak D match, TRBD1 (6 bases). The V gene lost 6 bases and the J gene lost 2 bases, with 14 bases spanning the gap. Germline assignment: CDR1 SGHAT and CDR2 FQNNGV. This CDR3 contains 14 residues. The CDR3 reads CASSSGQLAYEQYF. Here the CDR3 DNA reads TGTGCCAGCAGTTCAGGACAGCTCGCCTACGAGCAGTACTTC.

This clonotype was picked up many times. This chain uses TRBV3-1 with TRBJ1-5, with no clear D. The CDR3 covers 12 residues. The ends were cut back, 1 base at V and 9 bases at J, with 7 bases in the middle. Germline V lookup: CDR1 LGHDT, CDR2 YNNKEL (reference sequence). CDR3 in DNA: TGTGCCAGCAGCCAAGGAATCGGGCCCCAGCATTTT. Protein: CASSQGIGPQHF.

This clonotype was detected ten times or more. This chain joins TRBV5-4 and TRBJ2-1; 8 bases match TRBD2. Trimming cost V 2 bases and J 2 bases; bases outside gene matches: 3. Germline lookup yields CDR1 SGHNT and CDR2 YYREEE (reference sequence). The length of the CDR3 is 15 residues. CDR3 region: CASSLGGGTYNEQFF. In DNA, the CDR3 is TGTGCCAGCAGCTTAGGCGGGGGGACCTACAATGAGCAGTTCTTC.

This clonotype has ten or more counts. The chain uses TRBV5-4 and TRBJ1-2, with 8 bases matching TRBD1. The CDR3 length is 16 residues. V gave up 4 bases and J gave up 3 bases; unmatched junction bases: 11. In germline, CDR1 is SGHNT, CDR2 YYREEE (reference sequence). CDR3 amino acids: CASSPGGAQGDYGYTF. The CDR3, as DNA: TGTGCCAGCAGCCCCGGAGGGGCACAGGGGGACTATGGCTACACCTTC.